This entry lists 14 T cell receptor beta chains sequenced from one sample in a study of shared clonotypes between healthy human individuals (dated by TCRdb to about 2020). Library method: the immunoSEQ multiplex PCR assay. TCRdb took over this immuneACCESS table, retaining in-frame rearrangements with V and J assigned. Such tables are incomplete; in checked studies, under half of the missing clones stem from an unresolved V gene, and the remainder is unexplained. The sample records about 2.4 million clones, around 94% of which are singletons. 0.13% to 0.15% of the sample lies in the top ten. The sample consisted of naive CD4+ T cells sorted from blood. According to the study, the label for this sample's cell subset or site signals: CD45RA+ positively selected. These receptors all come from a man younger than 35 in good health.

The genes are TRBV5-4 and TRBJ2-1, with a weak D call TRBD2 (5 bases). V lost 4 bases to trimming and J lost 6 bases, with 14 bases between them. The CDR3 covers 14 residues. Germline values: CDR1 SGHNT, CDR2 YYREEE (reference sequence). The CDR3 loop is CASSPWLAGNEQFF. As DNA, the CDR3 is TGTGCCAGCAGCCCCTGGCTAGCTGGCAATGAGCAGTTCTTC.

A remark on this clone: Other DNA sequences within the sample encode an identical CDR3. Here the CDR3 reads CASSYSRGGAYEQYF. CDR3 sequence (DNA): TGTGCCAGCAGTTACTCGAGGGGCGGAGCCTACGAGCAGTACTTC. V and J are TRBV6-5 and TRBJ2-7; D tentatively reads TRBD1 or TRBD2 (5 bases each). CDR3 size: 15 residues. The germline CDR1 and CDR2 sequences are MNHEY and SVGAGI. The V gene lost 0 bases and the J gene lost 2 bases, with 11 bases spanning the gap.

The rearrangement uses TRBV6-6 and TRBJ1-2; 7 nucleotides line up with TRBD1. Germline CDR1 is MNHNY and CDR2 is SVGAGI (reference sequence). Trimming at V came to 7 bases and at J to 7 bases, leaving 9 bases not matched to a gene. This CDR3 has 13 amino acids. CDR3 nucleotide sequence: TGTGCCAGCATTAGACAGGGTACCGGTGGCTACACCTTC. Translated: CASIRQGTGGYTF.

The chain links TRBV27 to TRBJ1-1; 9 bases line up with TRBD1. Germline loops: CDR1 MNHEY, CDR2 SMNVEV (reference sequence). After removal of 7 bases from V and 4 bases from J, the junction contained 4 bases not matched to a gene. The CDR3 is made up of 13 amino acids. This CDR3 is CASTATGGTEAFF. The CDR3 bases are TGTGCCAGCACCGCGACAGGGGGCACTGAAGCTTTCTTT.

The V and J genes are TRBV10-3 and TRBJ1-1; possibly TRBD1 for D (6 bases). The V gene's germline CDR1 is ENHRY and CDR2 SYGVKD. Trimming removed 0 bases from V and 5 bases from J, with 13 bases in between. This CDR3 is 15 amino acids long. The CDR3 sequence is CAISESKSQGTEAFF. CDR3 nucleotide sequence: TGTGCCATCAGTGAGTCGAAGTCTCAGGGGACTGAAGCTTTCTTT.

The chain carries TRBV7-2 and TRBJ1-6; TRBD1 is a possible D gene (5 bases). In germline, CDR1 is SGHTA, CDR2 FQGNSA. CDR3 size: 15 residues. V lost 5 bases to trimming and J lost 9 bases, with 17 bases between them. The DNA for the CDR3 is TGTGCCAGCAGCCCGAAGAGGGGTGGTGTTTCACCCCTCCACTTT. Protein: CASSPKRGGVSPLHF. The variable domain in full, completed from reference TRBV7-2 and TRBJ1-6, reads GAGVSQSPSNKVTEKGKDVELRCDPISGHTALYWYRQSLGQGLEFLIYFQGNSAPDKSGLPSDRFSAERTGGSVSTLTIQRTQQEDSAVYLCASSPKRGGVSPLHFGNGTRLTVT.

V usage is TRBV30 and J usage is TRBJ1-6; 7 nucleotides line up with TRBD1. V gave up 5 bases and J gave up 4 bases; unmatched junction bases: 2. This CDR3 region has 13 residues. CDR1 GTSNPN and CDR2 SVGIG come from the germline V gene (reference sequence). The CDR3: CAWATGYNSPLHF. The CDR3 nucleotides read TGTGCCTGGGCGACAGGGTATAATTCACCCCTCCACTTT.

The chain carries TRBV30 and TRBJ1-6, with D maybe TRBD1 (5 bases). CDR1 is GTSNPN and CDR2 is SVGIG in the germline V gene (reference sequence). Trimming cost V 1 base and J 0 bases, with 10 bases left between them. This CDR3 has 16 residues. DNA for the CDR3: TGTGCCTGGAGTGGGGGACGGAGCTCCTATAATTCACCCCTCCACTTT. Translation gives CAWSGGRSSYNSPLHF.

This clone was found once. The chain employs TRBV6-1 and TRBJ1-6; 7 nucleotides match TRBD1. This CDR3 comprises 14 residues. V was clipped by 2 bases and J by 10 bases; unmatched bases: 5. Germline CDR1 is MNHNS and CDR2 is SASEGT. The CDR3: CASSEPYRGSPLHF. The CDR3 coding sequence is TGTGCCAGCAGTGAACCGTACAGGGGCTCACCCCTCCACTTT.

This rearrangement joins TRBV30 to TRBJ1-4; D gene unclear. This CDR3 region has 13 residues. With 4 bases removed from V and 5 bases from J, the gap between germline ends came to 11 bases. CDR1 and CDR2 (germline): GTSNPN, SVGIG (reference sequence). The CDR3, as DNA: TGTGCCTGGAATCTGCAGCTGAATGAAAAACTGTTTTTT. It encodes CAWNLQLNEKLFF.

V and J are TRBV30 and TRBJ1-3; D is ambiguous. Trimming shortened V by 3 bases and J by 0 bases, and 6 bases separated the two germline ends. Germline assignment: CDR1 GTSNPN and CDR2 SVGIG (reference sequence). The CDR3 is 13 residues long. The CDR3 here is CAWRRVSGNTIYF. The CDR3 bases are TGTGCCTGGAGACGAGTCTCTGGAAACACCATATATTTT.

The V and J genes are TRBV6-1 and TRBJ1-5, with TRBD1 matching 7 bases. There are 15 residues in the CDR3. V shed 6 bases, J shed 4 bases, and the junction held 9 bases outside the gene matches. Germline-derived CDR1 and CDR2 are MNHNS and SASEGT. The CDR3 protein is CASRPLDRANQPQHF. CDR3 sequence (DNA): TGTGCCAGCAGACCTCTCGACAGGGCTAATCAGCCCCAGCATTTT.

Concerning this clone itself: One junction end disagrees with the germline gene, perhaps due to a read error. The chain joins TRBV7-7 to TRBJ2-1; TRBD1 matches 10 bases. The CDR3 has 15 residues. The germline CDR1 and CDR2 sequences are SSHAT and FNYEAQ (reference sequence). In DNA form, the CDR3 reads TGTGCTAGCAGCTTGGGGACAGGGGACTCCAATGAGCAGTTCTTC. Its protein product is CASSLGTGDSNEQFF.

The rearrangement joins TRBV6-1 to TRBJ1-6; no clear D gene. V was pared by 3 bases and J by 11 bases, with 14 bases between. This CDR3 contains 14 residues. Germline V lookup: CDR1 MNHNS, CDR2 SASEGT. As DNA, the CDR3 is TGTGCCAGCAGTGAGTCCGGACTCAAGACACCCCTCCACTTT. Translation gives CASSESGLKTPLHF.